The T cell receptor beta chain described here comes from a study of blood T cell repertoires in COVID-19. The wider study: Sources were T cells, B-cell-depleted T cells, or PBMCs; the material itself was cDNA or gDNA.

Germline trimming cut 4 bases from V and 1 base from J; bases unmatched to any gene: 3. Germline V lookup: CDR1 SEHNR, CDR2 FQNEAQ (reference sequence). The CDR3 extends over 15 amino acids. In the original workflow: The assay estimated nucleated cells by amplifying reference gene primers. Some clones are missing from TCRdb's copy, which holds only in-frame ones; the method was immunoSEQ multiplex PCR. V, J and clone size reflect that table, while D and trimming were determined from the DNA. The sample records under 80,000 clones, approximately 89% being singletons. This clone is medium-sized by share.

Sequencing was performed on peripheral blood. This sequence joins TRBV7-9 and TRBJ1-5, with 8 bases identical to TRBD1. This clonotype was sampled from a man aged 60 to 75 with acute or convalescent COVID-19. The CDR3 is CASSSDRASNQPQHF. In DNA form, the CDR3 reads TGTGCCAGCAGCTCGGACAGGGCGAGCAATCAGCCCCAGCATTTT. The full variable domain, completed using reference TRBV7-9 and TRBJ1-5, is DTGVSQNPRHKITKRGQNVTFRCDPISEHNRLYWYRQTLGQGPEFLTYFQNEAQLEKSRLLSDRFSAERPKGSFSTLEIQRTEQGDSAMYLCASSSDRASNQPQHFGDGTRLSIL.